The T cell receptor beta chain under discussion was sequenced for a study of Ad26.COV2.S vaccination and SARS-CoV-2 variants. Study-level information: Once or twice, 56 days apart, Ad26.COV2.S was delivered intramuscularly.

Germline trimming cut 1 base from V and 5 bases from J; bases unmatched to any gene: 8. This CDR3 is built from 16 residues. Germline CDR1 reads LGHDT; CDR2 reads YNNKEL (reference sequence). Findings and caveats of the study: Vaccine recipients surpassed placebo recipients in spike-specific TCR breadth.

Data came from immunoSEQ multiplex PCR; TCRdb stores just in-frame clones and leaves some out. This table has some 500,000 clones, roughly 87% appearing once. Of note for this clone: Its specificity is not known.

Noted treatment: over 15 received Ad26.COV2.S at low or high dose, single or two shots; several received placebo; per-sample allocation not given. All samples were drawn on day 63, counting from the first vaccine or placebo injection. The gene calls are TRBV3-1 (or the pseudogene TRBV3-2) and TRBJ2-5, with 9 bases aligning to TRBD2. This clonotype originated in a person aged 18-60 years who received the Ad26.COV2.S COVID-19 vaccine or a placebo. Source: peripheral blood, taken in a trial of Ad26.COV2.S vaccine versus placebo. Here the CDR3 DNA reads TGTGCCAGCAGCCAAGTTGATAGCGGGGGAAGGGAGACCCAGTACTTC. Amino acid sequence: CASSQVDSGGRETQYF.